This TCR beta chain was sequenced during a study of cytotoxic CD8 clonotypes in ibrutinib-treated CLL. Study outcomes and limitations: Once treatment began, public clonotypes, which were uncommon, contracted or stayed stable. Clonality rose at ibrutinib response, held steady in sustained remission, and fell toward baseline at progression.

The CDR3 is 18 amino acids. Germline loops: CDR1 SGHRS, CDR2 YFSETQ. J gave up 5 bases and V 2 bases, and 12 bases lay outside the gene matches. Note on this clone: Its antigen is unidentified.

Target depth was 1 in 200,000 to 1 in 1 million T cells, about 10x per clonotype. Assay: immunoSEQ multiplex PCR; the TCRdb copy retains only in-frame clones and omits some. Altogether 200,000 or so clones are present, around 70% being singletons, with the ten largest covering 5.5% to 7%. The TCR originated in a human donor with chronic lymphocytic leukemia. V and J are TRBV5-1 and TRBJ2-3, with 12 bases fitting TRBD2. Sample: PBMCs, taken after 12 months of ibrutinib treatment. CDR3 sequence: CASSLRDSLTSGRDTQYF. The CDR3 bases are TGCGCCAGCAGCTTACGGGACAGCCTGACTAGCGGGAGAGATACGCAGTATTTT.